A selection of T cell receptor beta chains follows, all from one sample in a study of regulatory T cells in long-lasting Graves disease. TCRdb reprocessed the reads via MiXCR and lists one record per CDR3 protein. The sample has several hundred distinct CDR3 sequences, 70% to 90% seen once. The sequences come from peripheral blood mononuclear cells (PBMCs), collected with antithyroid drug treatment, in newly diagnosed or persistent Graves disease (not recorded which). The receptors were gathered from a young man with Graves disease. Both conserved end residues are part of each CDR3. The D gene is left open where the match is weak. Some rows mark clone size as missing; the rest say once, few, many or name a class of expanded clone.

j_gene | abundance | len | v_gene | d_gene | CDR3nt | CDR3aa
TRBJ1-6 | . | 13 | TRBV19 | . | TGTGCCAGTAGTGCCGAACATGGTTCACCCCTCCACTTT | CASSAEHGSPLHF
TRBJ1-1 | . | 17 | TRBV9 | . | TGTGCCAGCAGCGTAAAGGGGTTGCGACAGTGGAACACTGAAGCTTTCTTT | CASSVKGLRQWNTEAFF
TRBJ2-1 | . | 16 | TRBV14 | TRBD2 | TGTGCCAGCAGCCCGTCCGGGACTAGCGTCTTCAATGAGCAGTTCTTC | CASSPSGTSVFNEQFF
TRBJ1-1 | . | 15 | TRBV28 | . | TGTGCCAGCAGTTTACCCGGGACGCTGAACACTGAAGCTTTCTTT | CASSLPGTLNTEAFF
TRBJ2-7 | . | 12 | TRBV5-1 | . | TGCGCCAGCAGCCTAACCACCTACGAGCAGTACTTC | CASSLTTYEQYF
TRBJ2-1 | . | 15 | TRBV4-2 | TRBD2 | TGTGCCAGCAGCCACTCTAGCGGGAGCTACAATGAGCAGTTCTTC | CASSHSSGSYNEQFF
TRBJ2-2 | . | 15 | TRBV11-1 | TRBD1 | TGTGCCAGCAGCTTCAGACAGGGGTCCACCGGGGAGCTGTTTTTT | CASSFRQGSTGELFF
TRBJ2-5 | once | 13 | TRBV4-1 | . | TGCGCCAGCTCTGTCCCTGGGGCGGAGACCCAGTACTTC | CASSVPGAETQYF
TRBJ1-1 | . | 16 | TRBV7-8 | TRBD1 | TGTGCCAGCAGCTTTACAGGGGGTAAAGGAAACACTGAAGCTTTCTTT | CASSFTGGKGNTEAFF
TRBJ2-3 | . | 16 | TRBV28 | . | TGTGCCAGCAGTTTTGAGGGGGGCTTTGGGACAGATACGCAGTATTTT | CASSFEGGFGTDTQYF
TRBJ2-3 | . | 13 | TRBV11-2 | . | TGTGCCAGCAGCTTATCAAGGACAGATACGCAGTATTTT | CASSLSRTDTQYF
TRBJ2-2 | . | 15 | TRBV6-9 | . | TGTGCCAGCAGTTATAGGGTAGCGAACACCGGGGAGCTGTTTTTT | CASSYRVANTGELFF
TRBJ2-1 | . | 17 | TRBV7-9 | . | TGTGCCAGCAGCTTACCCCTGCTAGCGCTAATATACAATGAGCAGTTCTTC | CASSLPLLALIYNEQFF
TRBJ2-5 | . | 15 | TRBV6-5 | TRBD2 | TGTGCCAGCAGTTACCTGCCGGGGGGAATTTGGGCCCAGTACTTC | CASSYLPGGIWAQYF
TRBJ2-2 | . | 13 | TRBV3-1 | . | TGTGCCAGCAGGGTTAGTTACACCGGGGAGCTGTTTTTT | CASRVSYTGELFF
TRBJ2-3 | once | 13 | TRBV4-2 | . | TGTGCCAGCAGCACCTCGGGCCCAGATACGCAGTATTTT | CASSTSGPDTQYF
TRBJ2-3 | . | 16 | TRBV20-1 | . | TGCAGTGCTAGAGATATGACTAGAGGGCGCACAGATACGCAGTATTTT | CSARDMTRGRTDTQYF
TRBJ2-7 | . | 15 | TRBV18 | TRBD2 | TGTGCCAGCTCCCTTAGGACTAGCGTTACCTACGAGCAGTACTTC | CASSLRTSVTYEQYF
TRBJ1-5 | . | 12 | TRBV6-6 | . | TGTGCCAGCAGTTACGGCAATCAGCCCCAGCATTTT | CASSYGNQPQHF
TRBJ2-1 | once | 16 | TRBV30 | . | TGTGCCTGGAGTGTACGTTTTGTGGGGGCGATCAATGAGCAGTTCTTC | CAWSVRFVGAINEQFF
TRBJ1-2 | . | 13 | TRBV30 | . | TGTGCCTGGAGTTATGGGCACCTTTATGGCTACACCTTC | CAWSYGHLYGYTF
TRBJ1-2 | few | 14 | TRBV18 | TRBD1 | TGTGCCAGCTCCCGACAGGGCTTTCACTATGGCTACACCTTC | CASSRQGFHYGYTF
TRBJ1-1 | . | 13 | TRBV11-1 | . | TGTGCCAGCAGCCCCCAAGAGTTCACTGAAGCTTTCTTT | CASSPQEFTEAFF
TRBJ2-2 | . | 15 | TRBV21-1 | . | TGTGCCAGCAGCAAGGGTCAGGCCTACACCGGGGAGCTGTTTTTT | CASSKGQAYTGELFF
TRBJ2-5 | . | 12 | TRBV7-9 | . | TGTGCCAGCAGCCCCAGTCAAGAGACCCAGTACTTC | CASSPSQETQYF
TRBJ1-5 | . | 14 | TRBV12-3/TRBV12-4 | . | TGTGCCAGCAGTTTTCGGGGGGAACATCAGCCCCAGCATTTT | CASSFRGEHQPQHF
TRBJ2-2 | . | 11 | TRBV20-1 | . | TGCAGTGCTAGATACGATGGGGAGCTGTTTTTT | CSARYDGELFF
TRBJ2-5 | . | 17 | TRBV11-1 | TRBD2 | TGTGCCAGCAGCTTAAGAATTGGACTAGCGGTAGATGAGACCCGGTACTTC | CASSLRIGLAVDETRYF
TRBJ2-3 | . | 15 | TRBV7-3 | TRBD1 | TGTGCCAGCAGCTTCGACAGGGGGGCAACAGATACGCAGTATTTT | CASSFDRGATDTQYF
TRBJ2-2 | . | 16 | TRBV5-6 | . | TGTGCCAGCAGCTTAATTTCGGGGAGTAACACCGGGGAGCTGTTTTTT | CASSLISGSNTGELFF
TRBJ2-7 | few | 15 | TRBV29-1 | TRBD1 | TGCAGCGCTGACCTCGATTACAGGGGGCATTACGAGCAGTACTTC | CSADLDYRGHYEQYF
TRBJ1-1 | . | 13 | TRBV19 | . | TGTGCCAGTAACAGGGAGGGGGACACTGAAGCTTTCTTT | CASNREGDTEAFF
TRBJ2-2 | . | 12 | TRBV27 | . | TGTGCCAGCAGTCAAAACACCGGGGAGCTGTTTTTT | CASSQNTGELFF
TRBJ2-7 | . | 12 | TRBV30 | . | TGTGCCTGGAGTGGTACGTCCTACGAGCAGTACTTC | CAWSGTSYEQYF
TRBJ2-1 | . | 14 | TRBV5-6 | TRBD1 | TGTGCCAGCAGCTTCGGGACAGGGCGGAATGAGCAGTTCTTC | CASSFGTGRNEQFF
TRBJ1-1 | once | 15 | TRBV27 | . | TGTGCCAGCAGTTTATATAAGGAAATGAACACTGAAGCTTTCTTT | CASSLYKEMNTEAFF